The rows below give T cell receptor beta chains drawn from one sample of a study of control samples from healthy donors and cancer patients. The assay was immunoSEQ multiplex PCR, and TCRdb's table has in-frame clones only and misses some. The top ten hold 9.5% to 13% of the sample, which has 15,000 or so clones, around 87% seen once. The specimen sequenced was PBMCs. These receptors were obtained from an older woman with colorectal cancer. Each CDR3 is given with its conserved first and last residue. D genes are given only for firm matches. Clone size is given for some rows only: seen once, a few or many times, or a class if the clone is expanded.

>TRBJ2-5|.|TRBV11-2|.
TGTGCCAGCAGCCCCTATGGTGCCCCCCGAGAGACCCAGTACTTC
CASSPYGAPRETQYF
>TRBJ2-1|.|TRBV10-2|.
TGCGCCAGCAGTGTTGGGGGGGCGTACAATGAGCAGTTCTTC
CASSVGGAYNEQFF
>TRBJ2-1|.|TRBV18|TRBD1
TGTGCCAGCTCACCCGGGACAGGAACCTTCTTC
CASSPGTGTFF
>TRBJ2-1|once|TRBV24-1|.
TGTGCCACCAGTGACCTAGGGGGGGGATCCTACAATGAGCAGTTCTTC
CATSDLGGGSYNEQFF
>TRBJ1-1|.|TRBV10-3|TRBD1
TGTGCCACCGGACAGGGAATCGATGAAGCTTTCTTT
CATGQGIDEAFF
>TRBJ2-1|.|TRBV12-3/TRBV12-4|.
TGTGCCAGCAGCCCGCCGAGAGGTGAGCAGTTCTTC
CASSPPRGEQFF
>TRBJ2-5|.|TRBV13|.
TGTGCCAGCAGCTTAGGTGGCGGCTTCGGGGAGACCCAGTACTTC
CASSLGGGFGETQYF
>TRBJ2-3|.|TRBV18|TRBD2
TGTGCCAGCTCACTACGGGGGGGACTCTTTAACACAGATACGCAGTATTTT
CASSLRGGLFNTDTQYF
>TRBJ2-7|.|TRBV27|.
TGTGCCAGCAGTTTAAGGGGTTTAAGCTCCTACGAGCAGTACTTC
CASSLRGLSSYEQYF
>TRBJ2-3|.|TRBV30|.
TGTGCCTGGGAACAGGGCGCTGCAGATACGCAGTATTTT
CAWEQGAADTQYF
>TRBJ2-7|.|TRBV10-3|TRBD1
TGTGCCATCAGTGGAGGGACAGGGGGCTACGAGCAGTACTTC
CAISGGTGGYEQYF
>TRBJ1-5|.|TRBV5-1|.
TGCGCCAGCTGGCGAGGTAATCAGCCCCAGCATTTT
CASWRGNQPQHF
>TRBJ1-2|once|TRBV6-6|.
TGTGCCAGCAGTTACTCCCCGTTTGGGGAGACCTATGGCTACACCTTC
CASSYSPFGETYGYTF
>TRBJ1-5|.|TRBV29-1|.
TGCAGCGTTGGGGACGGAATCTTGGGGAATCAGCCCCAGCATTTT
CSVGDGILGNQPQHF
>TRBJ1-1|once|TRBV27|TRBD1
TGTGCCAGCAGTTTATCGGGGCCGACAGGGGCCACTGAAGCTTTCTTT
CASSLSGPTGATEAFF
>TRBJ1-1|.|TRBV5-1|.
TGCGCCAGCAGCTCTAGGACACTGAACACTGAAGCTTTCTTT
CASSSRTLNTEAFF
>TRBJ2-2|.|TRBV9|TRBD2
TGTGCCAGCAGCCCCCAGGGACTAGCGGGACTGTTTTTT
CASSPQGLAGLFF
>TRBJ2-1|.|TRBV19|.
TGTGCCAGTAGTATTTCCCCACCAGGGCATCCTGAGCAGTTCTTC
CASSISPPGHPEQFF
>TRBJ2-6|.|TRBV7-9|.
TGTGCCAGCAAATCTGACCTCTCTGGGGCCAACGTCCTGACTTTC
CASKSDLSGANVLTF
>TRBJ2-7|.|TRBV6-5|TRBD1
TGTGCCAGCAGTTACTCGTTGTGGACAGGGGCCTACGAGCAGTACTTC
CASSYSLWTGAYEQYF
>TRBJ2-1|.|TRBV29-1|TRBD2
TGCAGCGTGACTAGCGGGAGCTATGAGCAGTTCTTC
CSVTSGSYEQFF
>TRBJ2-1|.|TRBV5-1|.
TGCGCCAGCAGCTCTCCGGGCTCGAACAATGAGCAGTTCTTC
CASSSPGSNNEQFF
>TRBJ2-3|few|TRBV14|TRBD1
TGTGCCAGCAGCCAAGTGACAGGGCCTGGGGCTAGCACAGATACGCAGTATTTT
CASSQVTGPGASTDTQYF
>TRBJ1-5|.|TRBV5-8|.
TGTGCCAGCAGCGCGGACGTGGAGTGGCAGCCCCAGCATTTT
CASSADVEWQPQHF
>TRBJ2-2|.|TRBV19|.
TGTGCCAGTAGTATAGATCTCGGGACCCACACCGGGGAGCTGTTTTTT
CASSIDLGTHTGELFF
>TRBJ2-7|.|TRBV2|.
TGTGCCAGCAGTGAAGCGCGTAGGGGCCCCTCCTACGAGCAGTACTTC
CASSEARRGPSYEQYF
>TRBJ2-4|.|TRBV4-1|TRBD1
TGCGCCAGCAGCCAGCCGGGACAGGGATTAGGAAACATTCAGTACTTC
CASSQPGQGLGNIQYF
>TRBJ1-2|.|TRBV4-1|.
TGCGCCAGCAGGATAGGAACTAACTATGGCTACACCTTC
CASRIGTNYGYTF
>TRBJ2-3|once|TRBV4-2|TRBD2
TGTGCCAGCAGCCACGCAGCGGGGGGATCCACAGATACGCAGTATTTT
CASSHAAGGSTDTQYF
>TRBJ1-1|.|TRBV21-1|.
TGTGCCAGCAGCAAAAGGCCTATGCGACCGCTGAACACTGAAGCTTTCTTT
CASSKRPMRPLNTEAFF
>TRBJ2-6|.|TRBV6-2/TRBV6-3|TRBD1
TGTGCCAGCAGTTACAATAGGGGGCGGATCTACGCTGGGGCCAACGTCCTGACTTTC
CASSYNRGRIYAGANVLTF
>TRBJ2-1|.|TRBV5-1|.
TGCGCCAGCGAACCAGGGTGGGTCTCCTACAATGAGCAGTTCTTC
CASEPGWVSYNEQFF
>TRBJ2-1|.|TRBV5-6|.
TGTGCCAGCAGCTTGGGGCCGAGCTCCTACAATGAGCAGTTCTTC
CASSLGPSSYNEQFF
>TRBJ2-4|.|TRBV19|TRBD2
TGTGCCAGTAGTAGGGGACTAGCGGGAGTAGCCAAAAACATTCAGTACTTC
CASSRGLAGVAKNIQYF
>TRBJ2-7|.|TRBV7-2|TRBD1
TGTGCCAGCAGCTCAACAGGGGGCACCTACTACGAGCAGTACTTC
CASSSTGGTYYEQYF
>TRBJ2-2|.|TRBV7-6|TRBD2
TGTGCCAGCAGCCGACTGGCCGGACTAGGGAACACCGGGGAGCTGTTTTTT
CASSRLAGLGNTGELFF
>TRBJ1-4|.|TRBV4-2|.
TGTGCCAGCAGCCAATGGCGGGGGAATAATGAAAAACTGTTTTTT
CASSQWRGNNEKLFF
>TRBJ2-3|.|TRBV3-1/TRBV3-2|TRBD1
TGTGCCAGCAGCAGCGGGACAGGGATCACAGATACGCAGTATTTT
CASSSGTGITDTQYF
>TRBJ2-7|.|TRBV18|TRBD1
TGTGCCAGCTCACCCGGGACAGACTCCTACGAGCAGTACTTC
CASSPGTDSYEQYF
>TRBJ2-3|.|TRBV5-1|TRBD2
TGCGCCAGCAGCTCTACCGGGACTAGGGATACGCAGTATTTT
CASSSTGTRDTQYF
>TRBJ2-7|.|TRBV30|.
TGTGCCTGGAGTAGGGCAATCGGGGGCGAGCAGTACTTC
CAWSRAIGGEQYF
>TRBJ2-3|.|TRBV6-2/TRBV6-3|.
TGTGCCAGCAGTTACTGGGGTGGGGGTCAAGATACGCAGTATTTT
CASSYWGGGQDTQYF
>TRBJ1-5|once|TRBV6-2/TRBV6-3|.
TGTGCCAGCAGTTACTCCCAGGGTTTCGGCAATCAGCCCCAGCATTTT
CASSYSQGFGNQPQHF
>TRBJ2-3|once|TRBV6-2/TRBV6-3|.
TGTGCCAGCAGCAGGAGGGACTCAGCCACAGATACGCAGTATTTT
CASSRRDSATDTQYF
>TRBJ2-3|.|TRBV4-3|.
TGCGCCAGCAGCCAAGCACCCGCAGATACGCAGTATTTT
CASSQAPADTQYF